The clone carrying this TCR beta chain was observed a few times. As originally analysed: Cell counts per sample came from amplifying reference gene primers. Clones were sequenced by immunoSEQ multiplex PCR, and TCRdb holds only the in-frame ones, with some missing. V and J calls plus clone size are reproduced from that table; the DNA served to infer D and trimming. The sample has about 74,000 clones, under 85% seen once; the top ten hold about an eighth. The CDR3 has 14 residues. Germline-derived CDR1 and CDR2 are LNHDA and SQIVND (reference sequence). Trimming cost V 6 bases and J 5 bases, with 14 bases left between them. This sample was included in a study of blood T cell repertoires in COVID-19. Overall study context: Specimens from acute and convalescent COVID-19 originated in the United States, Italy and Spain. The analysed material was cDNA or gDNA that came from T cells, B-cell-depleted T cells, or PBMCs.

This clonotype was obtained from a human donor in a cohort sampled during active COVID-19. The sample was peripheral blood. V and J are TRBV19 and TRBJ2-1; no definite D call. This CDR3 reads CASSIPAADNEQFF. The CDR3 bases are TGTGCCAGTAGCATCCCCGCGGCAGACAATGAGCAGTTCTTC.